The rows below give T cell receptor beta chains drawn from one sample of a study of patients and donors after allogeneic stem cell transplantation. TCRdb passed the RT-PCR reads through MiXCR, listing each CDR3 protein once. Of approximately 200,000 distinct CDR3 sequences listed, over 30% were seen once; the top ten hold around a tenth. The sequencing sample was made of blood, either unsorted or a sorted T cell fraction (not recorded which). The receptors here all came from a human donor who was either an allogeneic HSCT recipient or a stem cell or donor lymphocyte infusion donor (not recorded which). It is not recorded whose cells these are; they may come from a transplant donor. Each CDR3 is given with its conserved first and last residue. D genes are given only for firm matches. Size tells how often a clone was seen (once, few, many) or the class of an expanded clone, and some rows leave it out.

TRBV9	-	TRBD1	TRBJ1-1	TGTGCCAGCAGCGTAAGGGGACAGGGGAACACTGAAGCTTTCTTT	CASSVRGQGNTEAFF
TRBV10-3	few	-	TRBJ1-5	TGTGCCATCAGTACAGGGTTACTAAATCAGCCCCAGCATTTT	CAISTGLLNQPQHF
TRBV6-1	-	TRBD1	TRBJ1-6	TGTGCCAGCAGTAGGACAGGCTTCGGGATTTCACCCCTCCACTTT	CASSRTGFGISPLHF
TRBV12-3/TRBV12-4	-	-	TRBJ1-3	TGTGCCAGCAGTTTGGGACATCCCTCTGGAAACACCATATATTTT	CASSLGHPSGNTIYF
TRBV20-1	-	-	TRBJ2-7	TGCAGTGCTAGGCGGCCGGAGACCTACGAGCAGTACTTC	CSARRPETYEQYF
TRBV7-2	few	-	TRBJ1-2	TGTGCCAGCAGCTTAGCCCCCGGGGGGGTTTATGGCTACACCTTC	CASSLAPGGVYGYTF
TRBV5-1	-	-	TRBJ1-5	TGCGCCAGCAGCCTGGGGGGGACCGAAAATCAGCCCCAGCATTTT	CASSLGGTENQPQHF
TRBV20-1	-	-	TRBJ1-2	TGCAGTGCTAGAGATTCAGTTGAAAGGGGATATGGCTACACCTTC	CSARDSVERGYGYTF
TRBV2	few	-	TRBJ2-1	TGTGCCAGCATGGGGGACATTGTCCATGAGCAGTTCTTC	CASMGDIVHEQFF
TRBV9	-	TRBD2	TRBJ2-7	TGTGCCAGCAGCGTAAAGGGACTAGCGGGGTTATACTTC	CASSVKGLAGLYF
TRBV4-2	-	-	TRBJ2-5	TGTGCCAGCAGCCAAGAGGGTCCCCCTTTGACTCAGGAGACCCAGTACTTC	CASSQEGPPLTQETQYF
TRBV7-9	few	-	TRBJ1-1	TGTGCCAGCAGCTTGCAAGGGTATAGCACTGAAGCTTTCTTT	CASSLQGYSTEAFF
TRBV5-6	few	-	TRBJ1-4	TGTGCCAGCAGCTTACTGGGGATCGGGCGTGAAAAACTGTTTTTT	CASSLLGIGREKLFF
TRBV15	-	-	TRBJ1-1	TGTGCCACCAGCAGAGAGTTCGGCAGGCCCACTGAAGCTTTCTTT	CATSREFGRPTEAFF
TRBV20-1	-	TRBD1	TRBJ1-2	TGCAGTGCTAGAGCTCCTGGGGCAGGGGGGACCCTCTATGGCTACACCTTC	CSARAPGAGGTLYGYTF
TRBV4-3	few	-	TRBJ1-1	TGCGCCAGCAGCCAAGACAGGGCCTCGAAAGCTTTCTTT	CASSQDRASKAFF
TRBV12-3/TRBV12-4	few	-	TRBJ1-2	TGTGCCAGCAGTTTGCGGAAAAACTATGGCTACACCTTC	CASSLRKNYGYTF
TRBV20-1	once	-	TRBJ1-1	TGCAGTGCTAGGGGGAACTCCGCGGACACTGAAGCTTTCTTT	CSARGNSADTEAFF
TRBV5-1	few	-	TRBJ1-3	TGCGCCAGCAGCTTGGAGACGGTCTTAGACACCATATATTTT	CASSLETVLDTIYF
TRBV3-1	-	TRBD1	TRBJ1-6	TGTGCCAGCAGCACGCAACAGGGGTCAGGTAATTCACCCCTCCACTTT	CASSTQQGSGNSPLHF
TRBV24-1	many	-	TRBJ2-3	TGTGCCACCAGTGATTCGAAATTCGGCACAGATACGCAGTATTTT	CATSDSKFGTDTQYF
TRBV5-4	-	TRBD1	TRBJ2-4	TGTGCCAGCAGCCAGAGACAGGGGGCGGCCAAAAACATTCAGTACTTC	CASSQRQGAAKNIQYF
TRBV20-1	-	-	TRBJ1-1	TGCAGTGCTAGACCCCCCGCAGGAGCCCCTTCACACACTGAAGCTTTCTTT	CSARPPAGAPSHTEAFF
TRBV20-1	-	-	TRBJ1-3	TGCAGTGCTAGTAACCGACTAGGGGGGTTCTCTGGAAACATCATATATTTT	CSASNRLGGFSGNIIYF
TRBV10-3	-	-	TRBJ1-5	TGTGCCATCGGAGACAGTTATCAGCCCCAGCATTTT	CAIGDSYQPQHF
TRBV20-1	-	-	TRBJ1-5	TGCAGTGCTCCCAGGGCAGGGAGCAATCAGCCCCAGCATTTT	CSAPRAGSNQPQHF
TRBV6-2/TRBV6-3	-	TRBD1	TRBJ2-2	TGTGCCAGCAGTTATCCTCCGGGACAGCCCACCGGGGAGCTGTTTTTT	CASSYPPGQPTGELFF
TRBV18	-	-	TRBJ1-1	TGTGCCAGCTCACGTATAGAGGTAAACACTGAAGCTTTCTTT	CASSRIEVNTEAFF
TRBV20-1	-	-	TRBJ2-7	TGCAGTGCTGAGAGATATGACGAGCAGTACTTC	CSAERYDEQYF
TRBV15	-	-	TRBJ2-5	TGTGCCACCAGCAGGGCCCAGCGGGAGACCCAGTACTTC	CATSRAQRETQYF
TRBV5-6	few	TRBD1	TRBJ1-6	TGTGCCACCGCGACAGGGCACTATAATTCACCCCTCCACTTT	CATATGHYNSPLHF
TRBV20-1	few	-	TRBJ1-2	TGCAGTGCTAGAGGCGATACATGGGGAGCTAACTATGGCTACACCTTC	CSARGDTWGANYGYTF
TRBV18	-	-	TRBJ2-1	TGTGCCAGCTCGACCGGGACCGATAATGAGCAGTTCTTC	CASSTGTDNEQFF
TRBV5-1	-	-	TRBJ1-1	TGCGCCAGCAGCGGACCGGGATATGAAGCTTTCTTT	CASSGPGYEAFF
TRBV20-1	few	-	TRBJ1-5	TGCAGTGCTGGGTATGGGCCCCAGCATTTT	CSAGYGPQHF